The 8 T cell receptor beta chains presented below share a single source sample, sequenced in a study of blood T cell repertoires in COVID-19. Repertoires were generated with immunoSEQ multiplex PCR, while TCRdb's copy carries only in-frame clones and drops some. The repertoire includes more than 50,000 clones, 82% of them detected once, and over 9.5% sits in the top ten. The material sequenced was peripheral blood. Receptors originate from a human donor in a cohort sampled during active COVID-19.

The chain combines TRBV6-1 with TRBJ1-1, with 7 bases lining up with TRBD1. Trimming at V came to 4 bases and at J to 4 bases, leaving 12 bases not matched to a gene. This CDR3 has 16 residues. CDR1 is MNHNS and CDR2 is SASEGT in the germline V gene. The CDR3 DNA sequence: TGTGCCAGCAGTGGCGGACAGGCGGCCGGGGGCACTGAAGCTTTCTTT. The encoded protein is CASSGGQAAGGTEAFF.

This sequence joins TRBV23-1 and TRBJ1-5; unclear D gene. TRBV23-1 is an ORF, and what it does is uncertain. V was trimmed by 2 bases and J by 1 base, leaving 9 bases between them. The CDR3 runs 15 residues. The CDR3 DNA sequence: TGCGCCAGCAGTCAAACCCCCAGGAGCAATCAGCCCCAGCATTTT. It codes for CASSQTPRSNQPQHF.

This clone was observed a few times. J is TRBJ1-5 and V is TRBV6-1; D is ambiguous. Trimming pared 0 bases from V and 6 bases from J, leaving 6 bases between. The CDR3 covers 13 residues. Germline values: CDR1 MNHNS, CDR2 SASEGT. In nucleotides, the CDR3 is TGTGCCAGCAGTGAAGCGCGGGCTCAGCCCCAGCATTTT. It encodes CASSEARAQPQHF.

The V gene is TRBV5-4, the J gene TRBJ2-1, with a possible D match to TRBD1 (6 bases). Looked up from germline, CDR1 is SGHNT and CDR2 is YYREEE (reference sequence). V was clipped by 4 bases and J by 5 bases, with 16 bases between them. The CDR3 runs 15 residues. Here the CDR3 DNA reads TGTGCCAGCAGCCTTTTCCCCAGGGGCCACAATGAGCAGTTCTTC. Amino acids: CASSLFPRGHNEQFF.

This chain joins TRBV4-2 and TRBJ1-4; 12 nucleotides agree with TRBD1. Trimming took 1 base from V and 6 from J; bases not matched to a gene: 6. Germline V lookup: CDR1 LGHNA, CDR2 YNFKEQ. CDR3 size: 17 residues. CDR3 in amino acids: CASSQVFRDRGHEKLFF. The CDR3 nucleotides are TGTGCCAGCAGCCAAGTTTTTCGGGACAGGGGGCATGAAAAACTGTTTTTT.

The chain recombines TRBV4-2 with TRBJ2-2; D is unclear. This CDR3 is built from 16 residues. Trimming stripped 4 bases from V and 7 bases from J, with 19 bases between. Germline V gene sequence: CDR1 LGHNA, CDR2 YNFKEQ. CDR3 protein: CASSPESVEENGELFF. In DNA form, the CDR3 reads TGTGCCAGCAGCCCTGAAAGCGTTGAGGAGAACGGGGAGCTGTTTTTT.

The rearrangement uses TRBV4-1 and TRBJ1-2; 9 bases match TRBD1. Germline values: CDR1 MGHRA, CDR2 YSYEKL. The CDR3 spans 16 residues. The V segment lost 2 bases and the J segment 1 base; nucleotides outside the gene matches: 5. The CDR3: CASSQRTGENNYGYTF. DNA of the CDR3: TGCGCCAGCAGCCAACGGACAGGGGAGAATAACTATGGCTACACCTTC.

This sequence joins TRBV4-1 and TRBJ2-2; D remains ambiguous. CDR1 and CDR2 (germline): MGHRA, YSYEKL. The V and J ends lost 5 bases and 0 bases respectively, with 16 bases between them. CDR3 length equals 17 residues. DNA for the CDR3: TGCGCCAGCAGCGAAGTAAATTTATTTGCGAACACCGGGGAGCTGTTTTTT. Its translation: CASSEVNLFANTGELFF.